This TCR beta chain derives from a study of cytomegalovirus exposure and HLA in healthy donors. Findings and caveats of the study: There were several of the most significant clusters that appeared linked to common viral pathogens in a later analysis.

The donors, nominally healthy at sampling, likely had unrecorded immune exposures. With 7 bases clipped from V and 1 base from J, the junction kept 3 bases outside the gene matches. The CDR3 sequence is 14 residues long. CDR1 is MNHNY and CDR2 is SVGAGI in the germline V gene (reference sequence). PCR involved 60 Vbeta and 13 Jbeta primers. Per the study methods: Later work found around 72 million unique TCR beta chains, with approximately 12 million shared. The repertoire was sequenced with immunoSEQ multiplex PCR; TCRdb's copy has only in-frame clones and lacks some. That table furnishes V, J and clone size, whereas the DNA furnished D and trimming. The sample holds roughly 120,000 clones, approximately 80% seen once. The count of this clone is one. Its antigen is not identified.

The V call is TRBV6-6, the J call TRBJ2-3; 9 positions match TRBD2. This clonotype originated in a human donor in good health. Sequenced: PBMCs. The CDR3 sequence is CASTPSGGTDTQYF. CDR3 sequence (DNA): TGTGCCAGCACCCCTAGCGGGGGCACAGATACGCAGTATTTT.